The present TCR beta chain was sequenced within a study of T cell changes during pregnancy in multiple sclerosis. The trim removed 1 base at V and 3 bases at J, leaving 6 bases unmatched. This CDR3 is built from 15 residues. Germline CDR1 and CDR2: SGHTA and FQGNSA. Repertoires were generated with immunoSEQ multiplex PCR, while TCRdb's copy carries only in-frame clones and drops some. The sample has some 70,000 clones; 91% are singletons. Sequenced here: peripheral blood, sampled in the first trimester of pregnancy. The rearrangement uses TRBV7-2 and TRBJ2-7; 7 nucleotides line up with TRBD2. The source is a female donor with multiple sclerosis, enrolled in a pregnancy study. The CDR3 DNA is TGTGCCAGCAGCTTAGGGAGCGGGATGGACTACGAGCAGTACTTC. It translates to CASSLGSGMDYEQYF.